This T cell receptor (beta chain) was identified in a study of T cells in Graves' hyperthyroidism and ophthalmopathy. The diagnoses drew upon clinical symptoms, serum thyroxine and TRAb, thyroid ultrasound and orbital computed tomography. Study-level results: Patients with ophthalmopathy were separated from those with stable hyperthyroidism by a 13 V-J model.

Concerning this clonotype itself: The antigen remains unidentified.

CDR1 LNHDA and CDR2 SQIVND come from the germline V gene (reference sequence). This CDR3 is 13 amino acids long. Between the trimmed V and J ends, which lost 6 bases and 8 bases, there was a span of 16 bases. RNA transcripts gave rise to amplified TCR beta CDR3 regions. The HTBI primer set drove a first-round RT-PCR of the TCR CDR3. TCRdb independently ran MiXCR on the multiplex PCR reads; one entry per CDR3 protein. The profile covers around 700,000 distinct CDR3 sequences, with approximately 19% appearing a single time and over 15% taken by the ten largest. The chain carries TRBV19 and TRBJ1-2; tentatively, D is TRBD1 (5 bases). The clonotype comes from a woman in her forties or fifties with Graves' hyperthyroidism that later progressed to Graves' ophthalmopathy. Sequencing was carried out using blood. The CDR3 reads CASRQGNPRGYTF. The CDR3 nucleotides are TGTGCCAGTAGGCAGGGTAATCCGCGGGGCTACACCTTC.